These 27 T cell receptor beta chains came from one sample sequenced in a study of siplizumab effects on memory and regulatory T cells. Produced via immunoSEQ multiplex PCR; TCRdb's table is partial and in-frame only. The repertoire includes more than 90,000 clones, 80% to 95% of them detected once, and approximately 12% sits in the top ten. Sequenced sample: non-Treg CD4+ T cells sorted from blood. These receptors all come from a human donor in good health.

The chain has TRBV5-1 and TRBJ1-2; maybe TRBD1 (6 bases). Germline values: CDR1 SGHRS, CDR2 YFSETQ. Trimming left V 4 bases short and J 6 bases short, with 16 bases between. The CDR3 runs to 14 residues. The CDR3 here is CASSPDRPSHGYTF. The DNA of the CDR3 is TGCGCCAGCAGCCCCGACAGGCCGTCCCATGGCTACACCTTC.

For the CDR3, the DNA is TGTGCCAGCAGTACTTCTAGCGGGGCTTACGAGCAGTACTTC. This codes for CASSTSSGAYEQYF. The chain has TRBV6-6 and TRBJ2-7; TRBD2 matches at 9 bases. V lost 5 bases, J lost 4 bases, and 6 bases stayed unmatched. Germline CDR1 MNHNY, CDR2 SVGAGI (reference sequence). This CDR3 comprises 14 residues.

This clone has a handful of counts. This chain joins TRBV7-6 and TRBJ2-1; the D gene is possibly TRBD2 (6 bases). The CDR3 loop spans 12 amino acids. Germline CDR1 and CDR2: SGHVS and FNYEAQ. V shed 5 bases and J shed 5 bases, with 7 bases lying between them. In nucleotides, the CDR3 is TGTGCCAGCAGCGGGACTCACAATGAGCAGTTCTTC. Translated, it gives CASSGTHNEQFF.

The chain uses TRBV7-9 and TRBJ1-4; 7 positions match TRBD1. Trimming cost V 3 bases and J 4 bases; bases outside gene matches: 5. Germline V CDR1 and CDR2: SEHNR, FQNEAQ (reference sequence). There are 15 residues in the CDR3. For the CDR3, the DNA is TGTGCCAGCAGCTTCACCGGGACAGTTAATGAAAAACTGTTTTTT. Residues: CASSFTGTVNEKLFF.

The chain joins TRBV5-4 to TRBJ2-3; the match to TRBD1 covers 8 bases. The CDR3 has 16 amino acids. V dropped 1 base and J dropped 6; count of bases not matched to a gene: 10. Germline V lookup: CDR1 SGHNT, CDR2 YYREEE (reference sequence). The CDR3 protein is CASSLLIPTGVDTQYF. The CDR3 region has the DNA TGTGCCAGCAGCTTGCTCATTCCGACAGGGGTGGATACGCAGTATTTT.

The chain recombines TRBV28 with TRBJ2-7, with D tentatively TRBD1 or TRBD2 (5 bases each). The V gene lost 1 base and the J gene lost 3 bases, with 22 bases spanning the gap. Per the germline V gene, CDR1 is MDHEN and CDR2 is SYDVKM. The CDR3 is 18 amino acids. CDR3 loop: CASSLSRLGEPSFYEQYF. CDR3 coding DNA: TGTGCCAGCAGTTTATCTCGATTAGGGGAGCCCTCCTTCTACGAGCAGTACTTC.

CDR3 in amino acids: CASREGVLLGRETQYF. The CDR3 coding sequence is TGCGCCAGCAGGGAGGGGGTCCTCCTGGGAAGAGAGACCCAGTACTTC. The V and J genes are TRBV5-1 and TRBJ2-5; TRBD1 or TRBD2 may be the D gene (6 bases each). CDR1 and CDR2 (germline): SGHRS, YFSETQ. Trimming cost V 5 bases and J 4 bases, with 21 bases left between them. This CDR3 has 16 residues.

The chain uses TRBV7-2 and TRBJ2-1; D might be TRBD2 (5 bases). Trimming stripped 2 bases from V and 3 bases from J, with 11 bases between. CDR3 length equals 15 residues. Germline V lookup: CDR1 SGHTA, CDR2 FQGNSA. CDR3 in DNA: TGTGCCAGCAGCTTATTTGCGGGCGACTACAATGAGCAGTTCTTC. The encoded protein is CASSLFAGDYNEQFF.

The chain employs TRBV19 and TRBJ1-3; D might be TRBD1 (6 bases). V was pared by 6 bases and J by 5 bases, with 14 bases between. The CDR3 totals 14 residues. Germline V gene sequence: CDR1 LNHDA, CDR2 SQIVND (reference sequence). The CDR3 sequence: CASSSTGTRNTIYF. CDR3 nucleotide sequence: TGTGCCAGTAGCTCAACAGGGACCAGAAACACCATATATTTT.

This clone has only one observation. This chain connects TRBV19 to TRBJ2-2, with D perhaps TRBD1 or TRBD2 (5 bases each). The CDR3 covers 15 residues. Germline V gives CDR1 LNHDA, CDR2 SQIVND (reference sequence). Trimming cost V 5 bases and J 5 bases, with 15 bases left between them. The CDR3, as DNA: TGTGCCAGTAGTGTCTCCGGGACCGTGACCGGGGAGCTGTTTTTT. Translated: CASSVSGTVTGELFF.

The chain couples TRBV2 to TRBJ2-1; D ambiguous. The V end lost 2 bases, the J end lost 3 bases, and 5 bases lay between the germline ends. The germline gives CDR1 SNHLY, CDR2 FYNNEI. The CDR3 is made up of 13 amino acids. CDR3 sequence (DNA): TGTGCCAGCAGTGAAACAAACTACAATGAGCAGTTCTTC. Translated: CASSETNYNEQFF.

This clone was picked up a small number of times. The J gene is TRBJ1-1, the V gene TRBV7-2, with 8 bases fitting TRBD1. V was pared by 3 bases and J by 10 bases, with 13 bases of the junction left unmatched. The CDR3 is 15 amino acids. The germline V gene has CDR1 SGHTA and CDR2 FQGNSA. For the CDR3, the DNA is TGTGCCAGCAGCTTCGCCACAAGGACAGGGTATTCAGCTTTCTTT. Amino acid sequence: CASSFATRTGYSAFF.

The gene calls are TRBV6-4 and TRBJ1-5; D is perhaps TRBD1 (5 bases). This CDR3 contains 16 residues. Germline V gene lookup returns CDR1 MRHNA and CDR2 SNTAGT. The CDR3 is CAAVTPGRFSNQPQHF. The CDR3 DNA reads TGTGCAGCAGTGACCCCGGGACGGTTTAGCAATCAGCCCCAGCATTTT.

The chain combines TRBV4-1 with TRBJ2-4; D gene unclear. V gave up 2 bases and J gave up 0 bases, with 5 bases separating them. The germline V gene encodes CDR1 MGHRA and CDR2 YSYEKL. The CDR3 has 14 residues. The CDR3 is CASSQREAKNIQYF. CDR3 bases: TGCGCCAGCAGCCAAAGAGAAGCCAAAAACATTCAGTACTTC.

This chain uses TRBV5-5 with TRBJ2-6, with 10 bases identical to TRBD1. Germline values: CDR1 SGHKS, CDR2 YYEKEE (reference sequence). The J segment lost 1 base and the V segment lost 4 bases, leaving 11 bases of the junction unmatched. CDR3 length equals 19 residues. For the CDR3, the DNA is TGTGCCAGCAGCGAAACCTCGACAGGGGGCGCTTCTGGGGCCAACGTCCTGACTTTC. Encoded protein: CASSETSTGGASGANVLTF.

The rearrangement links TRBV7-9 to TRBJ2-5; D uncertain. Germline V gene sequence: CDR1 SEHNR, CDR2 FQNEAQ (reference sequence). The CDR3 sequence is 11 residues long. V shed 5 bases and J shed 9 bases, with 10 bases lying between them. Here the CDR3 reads CASSPKESQYF. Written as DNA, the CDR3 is TGTGCCAGCAGCCCAAAGGAGTCCCAGTACTTC.

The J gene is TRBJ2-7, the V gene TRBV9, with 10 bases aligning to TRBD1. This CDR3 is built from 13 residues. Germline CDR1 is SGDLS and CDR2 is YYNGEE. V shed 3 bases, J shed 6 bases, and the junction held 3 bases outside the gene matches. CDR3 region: CASSAGQGLEQYF. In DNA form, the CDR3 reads TGTGCCAGCAGCGCGGGACAGGGGCTCGAGCAGTACTTC.

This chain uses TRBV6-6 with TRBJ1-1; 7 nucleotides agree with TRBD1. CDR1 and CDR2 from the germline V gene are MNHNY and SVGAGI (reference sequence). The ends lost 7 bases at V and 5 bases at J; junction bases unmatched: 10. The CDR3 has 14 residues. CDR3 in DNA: TGTGCCAGCAAAACCTCGACAGGGTTAACTGAAGCTTTCTTT. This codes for CASKTSTGLTEAFF.

In DNA form, the CDR3 reads TGTGCCAGTAGTATCCGCTGGAGGGGAAATGAAAAACTGTTTTTT. This encodes CASSIRWRGNEKLFF. V gene TRBV19 combines with J gene TRBJ1-4; tentative D call: TRBD1 (5 bases). CDR1 is LNHDA and CDR2 is SQIVND in the germline V gene (reference sequence). The CDR3 sequence is 15 residues long. Trimming took 3 bases from V and 5 from J, leaving 13 bases between them.

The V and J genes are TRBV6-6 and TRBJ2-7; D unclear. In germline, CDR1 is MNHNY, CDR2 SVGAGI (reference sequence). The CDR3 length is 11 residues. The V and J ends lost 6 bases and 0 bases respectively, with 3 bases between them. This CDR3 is CASRNSYEQYF. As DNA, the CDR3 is TGTGCCAGCAGGAACTCCTACGAGCAGTACTTC.

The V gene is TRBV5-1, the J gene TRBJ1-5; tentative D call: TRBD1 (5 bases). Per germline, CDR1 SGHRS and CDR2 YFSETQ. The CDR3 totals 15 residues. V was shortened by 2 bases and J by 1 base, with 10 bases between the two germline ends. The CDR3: CASSLGARSNQPQHF. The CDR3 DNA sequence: TGCGCCAGCAGCTTAGGGGCTAGGAGCAATCAGCCCCAGCATTTT.

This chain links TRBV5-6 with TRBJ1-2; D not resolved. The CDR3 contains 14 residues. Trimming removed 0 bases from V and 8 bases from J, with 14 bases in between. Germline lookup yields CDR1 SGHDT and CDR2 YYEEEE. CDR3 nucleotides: TGTGCCAGCAGCTTGGGCCGTTGGCTCCGGGGCTACACCTTC. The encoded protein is CASSLGRWLRGYTF. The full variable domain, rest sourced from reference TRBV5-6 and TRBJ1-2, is DAGVTQSPTHLIKTRGQQVTLRCSPKSGHDTVSWYQQALGQGPQFIFQYYEEEERQRGNFPDRFSGHQFPNYSSELNVNALLLGDSALYLCASSLGRWLRGYTFGSGTRLTVV.

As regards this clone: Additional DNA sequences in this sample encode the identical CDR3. In nucleotides, the CDR3 is TGTGCCATCAGTGAGACTAGCGGTCTCTACGAGCAGTACTTC. This gives the protein CAISETSGLYEQYF. The chain links TRBV10-3 to TRBJ2-7; 8 bases match TRBD2. CDR3 length: 14 amino acids. The germline V gene has CDR1 ENHRY and CDR2 SYGVKD. Trimming at V came to 2 bases and at J to 3 bases, leaving 3 bases not matched to a gene.

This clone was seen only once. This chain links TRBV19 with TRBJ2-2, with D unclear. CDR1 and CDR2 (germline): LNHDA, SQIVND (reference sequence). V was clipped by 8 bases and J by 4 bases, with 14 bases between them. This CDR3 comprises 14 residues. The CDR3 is CASCPLYPTGELFF. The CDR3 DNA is TGTGCCAGTTGCCCCCTTTATCCCACCGGGGAGCTGTTTTTT.

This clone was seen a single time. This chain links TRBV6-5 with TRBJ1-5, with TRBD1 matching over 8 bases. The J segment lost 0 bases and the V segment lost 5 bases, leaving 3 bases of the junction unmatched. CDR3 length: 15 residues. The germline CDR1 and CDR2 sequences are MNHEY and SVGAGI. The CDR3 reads CASSRTGNSNQPQHF. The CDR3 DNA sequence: TGTGCCAGCAGTCGGACAGGGAATAGCAATCAGCCCCAGCATTTT.

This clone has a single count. The CDR3 sequence is CASRSGQVDTQYF. The CDR3 DNA follows: TGTGCCAGCAGATCGGGACAGGTGGATACGCAGTATTTT. This sequence joins TRBV5-4 and TRBJ2-3, with 8 bases identical to TRBD1. With V trimmed by 5 bases and J by 6 bases, 5 bases remained unmatched. In germline, CDR1 is SGHNT, CDR2 YYREEE (reference sequence). This CDR3 comprises 13 residues.

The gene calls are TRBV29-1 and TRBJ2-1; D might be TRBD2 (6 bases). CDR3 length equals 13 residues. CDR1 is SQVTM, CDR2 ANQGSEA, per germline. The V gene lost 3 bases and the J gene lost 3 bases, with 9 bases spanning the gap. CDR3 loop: CSVESGDYNEQFF. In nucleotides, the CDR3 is TGCAGCGTTGAGTCGGGGGACTACAATGAGCAGTTCTTC.